Many counts were recorded for the clone carrying this T cell receptor (beta chain). The source of the sample is a study of human T cells and chemical hapten exposure. Study-wide background: Patch tests put 0.01% DPC on the upper back, read at 6 days.

Individual cDNA molecules each carried unique molecular identifiers attached by the library. MiXCR was run by TCRdb on the RACE reads, yielding one entry per CDR3 protein. The sample holds 85,000 to 100,000 distinct CDR3 sequences, 12% seen once. The CDR3 has 16 residues. Trimming removed 4 bases at V and 4 bases at J, with 17 bases between. Germline V CDR1 and CDR2: SNHLY, FYNNEI. Documented time point: patch test 1, 2 weeks after DPC sensitization. This sample's treatment: therapeutic diphenylcyclopropenone sensitization with weekly scalp DPC. Unfractionated whole blood served as the source for total RNA extraction.

This sequence originates from a woman aged 40 to 50 with alopecia areata. Some clones in this sample may be carry-over from other donors' samples. J is TRBJ1-5 and V is TRBV2; the D is unclear. Source: whole blood, taken in connection with sensitization to the hapten diphenylcyclopropenone (DPC). The CDR3 loop reads CASSASIRQENQPQHF. CDR3 sequence (DNA): TGTGCCAGCAGTGCATCTATCAGGCAGGAGAATCAGCCCCAGCATTTT.